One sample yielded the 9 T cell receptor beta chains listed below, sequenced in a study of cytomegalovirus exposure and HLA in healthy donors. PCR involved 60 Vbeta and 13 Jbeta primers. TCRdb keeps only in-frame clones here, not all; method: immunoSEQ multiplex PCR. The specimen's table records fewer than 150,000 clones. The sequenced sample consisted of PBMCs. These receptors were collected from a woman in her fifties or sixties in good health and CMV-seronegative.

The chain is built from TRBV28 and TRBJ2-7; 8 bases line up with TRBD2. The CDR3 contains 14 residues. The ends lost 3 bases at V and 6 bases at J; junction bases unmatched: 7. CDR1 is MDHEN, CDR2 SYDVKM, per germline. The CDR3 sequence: CASSFPGGPAEQYF. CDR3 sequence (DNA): TGTGCCAGCAGTTTCCCGGGAGGGCCTGCCGAGCAGTACTTC.

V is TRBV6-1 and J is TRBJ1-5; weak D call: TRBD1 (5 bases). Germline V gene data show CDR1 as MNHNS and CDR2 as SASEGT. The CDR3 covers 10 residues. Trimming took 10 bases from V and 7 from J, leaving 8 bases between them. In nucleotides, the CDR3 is TGTGCCATCGGACACCAGCCCCAGCATTTT. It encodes CAIGHQPQHF.

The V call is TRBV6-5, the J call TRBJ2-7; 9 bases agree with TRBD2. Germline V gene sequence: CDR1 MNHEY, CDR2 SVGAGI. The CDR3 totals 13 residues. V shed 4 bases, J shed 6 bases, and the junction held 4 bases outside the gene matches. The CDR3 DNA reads TGTGCCAGCAGTTCCAGCGGGGGGCTCGAGCAGTACTTC. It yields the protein CASSSSGGLEQYF.

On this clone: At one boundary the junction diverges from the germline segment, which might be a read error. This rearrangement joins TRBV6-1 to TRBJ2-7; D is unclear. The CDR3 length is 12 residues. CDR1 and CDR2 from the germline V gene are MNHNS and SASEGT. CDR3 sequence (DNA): TGCGCCAGTTTGGGCAGGCTCTACGAGCAGTACTTC. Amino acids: CASLGRLYEQYF.

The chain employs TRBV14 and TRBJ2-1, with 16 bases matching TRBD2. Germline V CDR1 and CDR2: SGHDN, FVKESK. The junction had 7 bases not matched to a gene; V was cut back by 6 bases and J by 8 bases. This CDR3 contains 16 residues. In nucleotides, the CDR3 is TGTGCCAGCAGACCGGGACTAGCGGGAGGGTTGGATGAGCAGTTCTTC. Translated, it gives CASRPGLAGGLDEQFF.

CDR3 bases: TGTGCCATCACCCGGGGGGAAGAGACCCTCTACGAGCAGTACTTC. Translated: CAITRGEETLYEQYF. This sequence joins TRBV10-3 and TRBJ2-7; 7 nucleotides line up with TRBD2. V shed 7 bases and J 3 bases; nucleotides not matched to a gene: 12. CDR3 length: 15 residues. CDR1 ENHRY and CDR2 SYGVKD come from the germline V gene.

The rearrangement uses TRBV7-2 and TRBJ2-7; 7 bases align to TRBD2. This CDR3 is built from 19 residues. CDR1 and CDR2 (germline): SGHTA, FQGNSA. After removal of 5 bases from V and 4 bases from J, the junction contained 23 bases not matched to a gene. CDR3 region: CASSPRLASHPIRLYEQYF. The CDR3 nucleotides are TGTGCCAGCAGCCCTAGACTAGCATCCCACCCCATACGGTTGTACGAGCAGTACTTC.

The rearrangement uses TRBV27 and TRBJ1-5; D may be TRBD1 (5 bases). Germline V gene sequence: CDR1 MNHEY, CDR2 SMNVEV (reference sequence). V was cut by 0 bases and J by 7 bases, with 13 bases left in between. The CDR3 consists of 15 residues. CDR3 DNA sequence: TGTGCCAGCAGTTTATCGGCAGGGCTAAGGCAGCCCCAGCATTTT. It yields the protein CASSLSAGLRQPQHF.

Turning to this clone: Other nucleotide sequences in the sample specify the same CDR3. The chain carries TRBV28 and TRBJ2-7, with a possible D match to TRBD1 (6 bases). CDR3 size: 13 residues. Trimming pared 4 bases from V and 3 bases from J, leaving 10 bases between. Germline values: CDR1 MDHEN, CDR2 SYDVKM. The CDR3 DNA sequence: TGTGCCAGCAGTTCTGGACAGAGCTACGAGCAGTACTTC. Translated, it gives CASSSGQSYEQYF.